This TCR beta chain was captured by sequencing in a study of CD8 T cells in Susac syndrome. The germline V and J ends were trimmed by 5 bases and 3 bases, with 10 bases remaining between them. The CDR3 totals 13 residues. Germline V gene sequence: CDR1 SGHTA, CDR2 FQGNSA. The RNA, 0.5 to 1 ug, was put through reverse transcription using random hexamers. TCRdb itself ran the immunoSEQ multiplex PCR reads through MiXCR, one entry per CDR3 protein. The sample includes some 160,000 distinct CDR3 sequences, about 91% of them seen just once. The clonotype was recovered from a human donor in good health. The chain is built from TRBV7-2 and TRBJ2-5; no clear D. Sequenced sample: CD4+ T cells from PBMCs. The CDR3 protein is CASSPNLEETQYF. CDR3 sequence (DNA): TGTGCCAGCAGCCCGAACTTGGAAGAGACCCAGTACTTC.